Listed below are T cell receptor beta chains from one sample, sequenced in a study of PD-1 blockade in classical Hodgkin lymphoma. The repertoire was sequenced with immunoSEQ multiplex PCR; TCRdb's copy has only in-frame clones and lacks some. Counted here are fewer than 8,000 clones, around 83% occurring once; the ten biggest clones make up approximately 47%. This specimen was peripheral blood mononuclear cells (PBMCs), taken before the second cycle of nivolumab. These receptors originate from a human donor with classical Hodgkin lymphoma. CDR3s include the opening cysteine and the closing phenylalanine or tryptophan. A D gene is named only where the DNA matches it firmly. Some rows mark clone size as missing; the rest say once, few, many or name a class of expanded clone.

v_call: TRBV6-1
clone_size: -
d_call: TRBD1
j_call: TRBJ1-1
cdr3_nt: TGTGCCAGCCTGACAGGGTTGACTGAAGCTTTCTTT
cdr3_aa: CASLTGLTEAFF

v_call: TRBV5-1
clone_size: -
d_call: TRBD2
j_call: TRBJ2-2
cdr3_nt: TGCGCCAGCAGCTTGCGAGCGGGGGCCGGCAGGGTCGGGGAGCTGTTTTTT
cdr3_aa: CASSLRAGAGRVGELFF

v_call: TRBV2
clone_size: -
d_call: TRBD2
j_call: TRBJ2-3
cdr3_nt: TGTGCCAGCAGCTTGACTAGCGGGAGGACAGATACGCAGTATTTT
cdr3_aa: CASSLTSGRTDTQYF

v_call: TRBV13
clone_size: -
d_call: -
j_call: TRBJ2-3
cdr3_nt: TGTGCCAGCAACAAGGCGACAGATACGCAGTATTTT
cdr3_aa: CASNKATDTQYF

v_call: TRBV9
clone_size: -
d_call: -
j_call: TRBJ1-6
cdr3_nt: TGTGCCAGCAGCGTAGCCGGGGGACTCCTCCACTTT
cdr3_aa: CASSVAGGLLHF

v_call: TRBV5-6
clone_size: medium-sized
d_call: -
j_call: TRBJ2-1
cdr3_nt: TGTGCCAGCAGCTCATCGGGGGGGACAGGGAGGAATGAGCAGTTCTTC
cdr3_aa: CASSSSGGTGRNEQFF

v_call: TRBV5-1
clone_size: -
d_call: TRBD2
j_call: TRBJ2-1
cdr3_nt: TGCGCCAGCAGCTTACTACTAGCGGGGGACAATGAGCAGTTCTTC
cdr3_aa: CASSLLLAGDNEQFF

v_call: TRBV6-6
clone_size: -
d_call: -
j_call: TRBJ1-1
cdr3_nt: TGTGCCAGCAGACTGACAGACACTGAAGCTTTCTTT
cdr3_aa: CASRLTDTEAFF

v_call: TRBV19
clone_size: -
d_call: -
j_call: TRBJ1-1
cdr3_nt: TGTGCCAGTAGTTGGCGGGGCCCAACTGAAGCTTTCTTT
cdr3_aa: CASSWRGPTEAFF

v_call: TRBV4-1
clone_size: -
d_call: -
j_call: TRBJ1-3
cdr3_nt: TGCGCCAGCAGCCAAGTTGTGATCTCTGGAAACACCATATATTTT
cdr3_aa: CASSQVVISGNTIYF

v_call: TRBV10-3
clone_size: -
d_call: TRBD1
j_call: TRBJ2-3
cdr3_nt: TGTGCCATCAAATGGGACAGTCTTTCCACAGATACGCAGTATTTT
cdr3_aa: CAIKWDSLSTDTQYF

v_call: TRBV29-1
clone_size: -
d_call: -
j_call: TRBJ2-1
cdr3_nt: TGCAGCGTTGGGGGAAACGGTGAGCAGTTCTTC
cdr3_aa: CSVGGNGEQFF

v_call: TRBV6-1
clone_size: -
d_call: -
j_call: TRBJ2-4
cdr3_nt: TGTGCCAGCAGTGTTGGGAACGACATTCAGTACTTC
cdr3_aa: CASSVGNDIQYF

v_call: TRBV5-6
clone_size: few
d_call: -
j_call: TRBJ1-4
cdr3_nt: TGTGCCAGCAGCTTGTCTCGGGGGCAGGGTGAAAAACTGTTTTTT
cdr3_aa: CASSLSRGQGEKLFF

v_call: TRBV5-4
clone_size: few
d_call: TRBD2
j_call: TRBJ2-1
cdr3_nt: TGTGCCAGCAGCCCTCTTAGCGGGGGGGCTCATGAGCAGTTCTTC
cdr3_aa: CASSPLSGGAHEQFF

v_call: TRBV7-6
clone_size: -
d_call: -
j_call: TRBJ1-6
cdr3_nt: TGTGCCAGCACCTTAAATTCAGGTTCACCCCTCCACTTT
cdr3_aa: CASTLNSGSPLHF

v_call: TRBV9
clone_size: -
d_call: -
j_call: TRBJ1-4
cdr3_nt: TGTGCCAGCAGCGTGTCCCACGGTGGTGAAAAACTGTTTTTT
cdr3_aa: CASSVSHGGEKLFF

v_call: TRBV5-5
clone_size: -
d_call: -
j_call: TRBJ1-5
cdr3_nt: TGTGCCAGCAGCTTGGCAGGGCTGGGCAATCAGCCCCAGCATTTT
cdr3_aa: CASSLAGLGNQPQHF

v_call: TRBV19
clone_size: -
d_call: TRBD2
j_call: TRBJ2-1
cdr3_nt: TGTGCCAGTAGTATACGCGGGAGGGCCCTCAATGAGCAGTTCTTC
cdr3_aa: CASSIRGRALNEQFF

v_call: TRBV9
clone_size: -
d_call: TRBD1
j_call: TRBJ2-5
cdr3_nt: TGTGCCAGCAGCACAGGGGCCCAAGAGACCCAGTACTTC
cdr3_aa: CASSTGAQETQYF

v_call: TRBV6-5
clone_size: -
d_call: -
j_call: TRBJ1-1
cdr3_nt: TGTGCCAGCAGTTTAAGGGGGAATGAAGCTTTCTTT
cdr3_aa: CASSLRGNEAFF

v_call: TRBV5-1
clone_size: -
d_call: -
j_call: TRBJ2-1
cdr3_nt: TGCGCCAGCAGCTTCTCATGGACAGCCAATGAGCAGTTCTTC
cdr3_aa: CASSFSWTANEQFF

v_call: TRBV30
clone_size: -
d_call: TRBD1
j_call: TRBJ2-2
cdr3_nt: TGTGCCTGGGCCCGGCAGGGGGCGCTTCTCTCGAACACCGGGGAGCTGTTTTTT
cdr3_aa: CAWARQGALLSNTGELFF

v_call: TRBV10-2
clone_size: -
d_call: TRBD1
j_call: TRBJ1-1
cdr3_nt: TGCGCCACCGCGACAGGGGGGAACACTGAAGCTTTCTTT
cdr3_aa: CATATGGNTEAFF

v_call: TRBV6-6
clone_size: -
d_call: -
j_call: TRBJ1-6
cdr3_nt: TGTGCCAGCAGCCCAGGGGATTCACCCCTCCACTTT
cdr3_aa: CASSPGDSPLHF

v_call: TRBV9
clone_size: once
d_call: TRBD1
j_call: TRBJ1-2
cdr3_nt: TGTGCCAGCAGGGGACAGGGGGGAGCTAACTATGGCTACACCTTC
cdr3_aa: CASRGQGGANYGYTF

v_call: TRBV2
clone_size: few
d_call: -
j_call: TRBJ1-1
cdr3_nt: TGTGCCAGCAGGAAGGGGTTAGTGTTGAACACTGAAGCTTTCTTT
cdr3_aa: CASRKGLVLNTEAFF

v_call: TRBV7-9
clone_size: -
d_call: -
j_call: TRBJ1-6
cdr3_nt: TGTGCCAGCAGCTTAACCCAGGGAACATGGTCACCCCTCCACTTT
cdr3_aa: CASSLTQGTWSPLHF

v_call: TRBV7-2
clone_size: -
d_call: TRBD2
j_call: TRBJ2-3
cdr3_nt: TGTGCCAGCAGCGATAGACTAGCGGGGACCACAGATACGCAGTATTTT
cdr3_aa: CASSDRLAGTTDTQYF

v_call: TRBV25-1
clone_size: -
d_call: TRBD2
j_call: TRBJ2-3
cdr3_nt: TGTGCCAGCAGTGCGGGACTAGCGGGCACAGATACGCAGTATTTT
cdr3_aa: CASSAGLAGTDTQYF

v_call: TRBV2
clone_size: -
d_call: TRBD1
j_call: TRBJ1-1
cdr3_nt: TGTGCCAGCAGTCTTTTTGGACAGGGGGCCATGAACACTGAAGCTTTCTTT
cdr3_aa: CASSLFGQGAMNTEAFF

v_call: TRBV5-1
clone_size: -
d_call: -
j_call: TRBJ2-3
cdr3_nt: TGCGCCAGCAGCCCTGGGGACCTTGGGGATACGCAGTATTTT
cdr3_aa: CASSPGDLGDTQYF

v_call: TRBV5-5
clone_size: few
d_call: TRBD1
j_call: TRBJ2-5
cdr3_nt: TGTGCCAGCAGCCAAGAAGACAGGGCAGGAGAGACCCAGTACTTC
cdr3_aa: CASSQEDRAGETQYF

v_call: TRBV11-2
clone_size: -
d_call: TRBD1
j_call: TRBJ1-1
cdr3_nt: TGTGCCAGCAGCTTAGACCACAGGGGATCAATGAACACTGAAGCTTTCTTT
cdr3_aa: CASSLDHRGSMNTEAFF

v_call: TRBV4-1
clone_size: -
d_call: TRBD1
j_call: TRBJ2-2
cdr3_nt: TGCGCCAGCAGCCAACTTACAGGGGCTGGGACCGGGGAGCTGTTTTTT
cdr3_aa: CASSQLTGAGTGELFF

v_call: TRBV18
clone_size: -
d_call: -
j_call: TRBJ2-5
cdr3_nt: TGTGCCAGCTCACCCCACTGGCCCACAGGGATCCAAGAGACCCAGTACTTC
cdr3_aa: CASSPHWPTGIQETQYF

v_call: TRBV7-9
clone_size: once
d_call: -
j_call: TRBJ1-1
cdr3_nt: TGTGCCAGCAGCTGGGGACACTCCGCCACTGAAGCTTTCTTT
cdr3_aa: CASSWGHSATEAFF

v_call: TRBV2
clone_size: -
d_call: -
j_call: TRBJ1-2
cdr3_nt: TGTGCCAGCAGTGACCTATCCTGGGGGGGCGACACCTTC
cdr3_aa: CASSDLSWGGDTF

v_call: TRBV6-6
clone_size: -
d_call: TRBD1
j_call: TRBJ1-2
cdr3_nt: TGTGCCAGCAGGATCCTCGGGACAGGGTTTGGCTACACCTTC
cdr3_aa: CASRILGTGFGYTF

v_call: TRBV14
clone_size: -
d_call: -
j_call: TRBJ2-1
cdr3_nt: TGTGCCAGCAGCCCTCAGAGTTATGAGCAGTTCTTC
cdr3_aa: CASSPQSYEQFF

v_call: TRBV6-1
clone_size: -
d_call: TRBD1
j_call: TRBJ1-5
cdr3_nt: TGTGCCAGCAGTGATGGACAGGGGACTATTCTGGGTCAGCCCCAGCATTTT
cdr3_aa: CASSDGQGTILGQPQHF

v_call: TRBV25-1
clone_size: -
d_call: TRBD1
j_call: TRBJ1-1
cdr3_nt: TGTGCCAGCAGTGATTACGGACAGGTCAGATCCTCGGAGGAAGCTTTCTTT
cdr3_aa: CASSDYGQVRSSEEAFF

v_call: TRBV5-8
clone_size: -
d_call: -
j_call: TRBJ2-2
cdr3_nt: TGTGCCAGTGATCCAGGGAGGTGGATCGGGGAGCTGTTTTTT
cdr3_aa: CASDPGRWIGELFF

v_call: TRBV15
clone_size: -
d_call: TRBD1
j_call: TRBJ1-6
cdr3_nt: TGTGCCACCAGCGAGGACAGGGCTGTTGGTTCACCCCTCCACTTT
cdr3_aa: CATSEDRAVGSPLHF

v_call: TRBV9
clone_size: -
d_call: -
j_call: TRBJ1-4
cdr3_nt: TGTGCCAGCAGCGCCCTCCAACTGTTTTTT
cdr3_aa: CASSALQLFF

v_call: TRBV7-9
clone_size: -
d_call: -
j_call: TRBJ1-4
cdr3_nt: TGTGCCAGCAGAATCGGGGGGGTTGAAAAACTGTTTTTT
cdr3_aa: CASRIGGVEKLFF

v_call: TRBV2
clone_size: -
d_call: -
j_call: TRBJ1-3
cdr3_nt: TGTGCCAGCAACCTCCTTGGGTACTCTGGAAACACCATATATTTT
cdr3_aa: CASNLLGYSGNTIYF

v_call: TRBV2
clone_size: -
d_call: TRBD2
j_call: TRBJ2-3
cdr3_nt: TGTGCCAGCAGGGGAACTAGCGGGGTTGATACGCAGTATTTT
cdr3_aa: CASRGTSGVDTQYF

v_call: TRBV11-3
clone_size: -
d_call: -
j_call: TRBJ2-2
cdr3_nt: TGTGCCAGCAGCCCCCGGGGCAGGGAGGACACCGGGGAGCTGTTTTTT
cdr3_aa: CASSPRGREDTGELFF

v_call: TRBV5-1
clone_size: -
d_call: -
j_call: TRBJ2-4
cdr3_nt: TGCGCCAGCAGCTTGTTTGGCCCTGTTCGGGACATTCAGTACTTC
cdr3_aa: CASSLFGPVRDIQYF

v_call: TRBV14
clone_size: -
d_call: TRBD2
j_call: TRBJ2-1
cdr3_nt: TGTGCCAGCAGCCAAGAGTTGGGCTTGGGACTAGCGGGAAATGAGCAGTTCTTC
cdr3_aa: CASSQELGLGLAGNEQFF

v_call: TRBV7-9
clone_size: -
d_call: -
j_call: TRBJ2-3
cdr3_nt: TGTGCCAGCAGCCCCAGACTATTCACAGATACGCAGTATTTT
cdr3_aa: CASSPRLFTDTQYF

v_call: TRBV19
clone_size: -
d_call: -
j_call: TRBJ1-2
cdr3_nt: TGTGCCAGTAGATCTCCGGCGGGGATCTATGGCTACACCTTC
cdr3_aa: CASRSPAGIYGYTF